The subject of this entry is one T cell receptor beta chain. This sample was included in a study of blood T cell repertoires in COVID-19. The overall study: Samples of COVID-19 (acute and convalescent) were obtained from the United States, Italy and Spain.

The table came from immunoSEQ multiplex PCR; TCRdb's copy has only in-frame clones and leaves some out. This table has fewer than 90,000 clones, around 89% appearing once. With V trimmed by 4 bases and J by 5 bases, 7 bases remained unmatched. The CDR3 consists of 15 residues. In germline, CDR1 is LGHNA, CDR2 YNFKEQ. This TCR derives from a woman aged 80 or over with active COVID-19. Material for sequencing was peripheral blood. V gene TRBV4-2 combines with J gene TRBJ2-2; 7 bases line up with TRBD1. The CDR3 reads CASSPPGQPTGELFF. CDR3 DNA sequence: TGTGCCAGCAGCCCTCCGGGACAGCCTACCGGGGAGCTGTTTTTT.